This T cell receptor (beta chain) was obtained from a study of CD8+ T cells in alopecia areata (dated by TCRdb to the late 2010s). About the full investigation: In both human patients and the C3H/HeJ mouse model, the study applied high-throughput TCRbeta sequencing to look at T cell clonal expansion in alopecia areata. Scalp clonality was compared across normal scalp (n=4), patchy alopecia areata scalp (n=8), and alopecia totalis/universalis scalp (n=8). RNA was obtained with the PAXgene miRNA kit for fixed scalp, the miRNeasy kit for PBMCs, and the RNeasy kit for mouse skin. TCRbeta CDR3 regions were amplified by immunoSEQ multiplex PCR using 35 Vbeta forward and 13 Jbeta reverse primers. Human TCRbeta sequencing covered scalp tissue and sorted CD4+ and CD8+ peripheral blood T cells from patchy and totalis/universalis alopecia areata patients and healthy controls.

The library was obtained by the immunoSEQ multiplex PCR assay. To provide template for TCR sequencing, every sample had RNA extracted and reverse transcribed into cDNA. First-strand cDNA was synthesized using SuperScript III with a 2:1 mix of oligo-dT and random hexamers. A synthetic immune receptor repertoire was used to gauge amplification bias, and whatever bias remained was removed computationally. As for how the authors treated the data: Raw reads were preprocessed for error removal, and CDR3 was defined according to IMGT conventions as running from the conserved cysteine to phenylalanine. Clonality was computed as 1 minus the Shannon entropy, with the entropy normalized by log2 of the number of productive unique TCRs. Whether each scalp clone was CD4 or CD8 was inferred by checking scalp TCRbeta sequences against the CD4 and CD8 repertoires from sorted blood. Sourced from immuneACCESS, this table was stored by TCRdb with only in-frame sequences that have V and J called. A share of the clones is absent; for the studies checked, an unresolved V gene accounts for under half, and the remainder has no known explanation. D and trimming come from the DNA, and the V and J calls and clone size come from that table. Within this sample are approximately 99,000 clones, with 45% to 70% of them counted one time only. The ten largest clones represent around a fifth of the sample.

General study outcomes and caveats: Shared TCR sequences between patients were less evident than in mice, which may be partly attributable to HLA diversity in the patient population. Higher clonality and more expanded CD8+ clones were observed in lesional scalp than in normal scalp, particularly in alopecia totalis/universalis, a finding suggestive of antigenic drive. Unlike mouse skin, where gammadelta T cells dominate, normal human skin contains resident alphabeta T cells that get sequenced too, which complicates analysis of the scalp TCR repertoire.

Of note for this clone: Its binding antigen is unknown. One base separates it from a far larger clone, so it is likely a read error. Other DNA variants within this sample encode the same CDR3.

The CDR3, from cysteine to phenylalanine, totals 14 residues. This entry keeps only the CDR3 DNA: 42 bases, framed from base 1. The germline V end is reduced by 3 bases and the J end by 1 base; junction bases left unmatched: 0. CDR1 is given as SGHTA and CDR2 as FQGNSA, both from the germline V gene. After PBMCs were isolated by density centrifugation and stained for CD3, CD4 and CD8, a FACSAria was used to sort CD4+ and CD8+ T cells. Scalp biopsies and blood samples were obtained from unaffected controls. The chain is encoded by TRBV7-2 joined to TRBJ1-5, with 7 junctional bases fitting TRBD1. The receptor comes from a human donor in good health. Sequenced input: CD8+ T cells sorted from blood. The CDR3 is CASSLGQSNQPQHF. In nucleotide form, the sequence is TGTGCCAGCAGCTTGGGACAGAGCAATCAGCCCCAGCATTTT.